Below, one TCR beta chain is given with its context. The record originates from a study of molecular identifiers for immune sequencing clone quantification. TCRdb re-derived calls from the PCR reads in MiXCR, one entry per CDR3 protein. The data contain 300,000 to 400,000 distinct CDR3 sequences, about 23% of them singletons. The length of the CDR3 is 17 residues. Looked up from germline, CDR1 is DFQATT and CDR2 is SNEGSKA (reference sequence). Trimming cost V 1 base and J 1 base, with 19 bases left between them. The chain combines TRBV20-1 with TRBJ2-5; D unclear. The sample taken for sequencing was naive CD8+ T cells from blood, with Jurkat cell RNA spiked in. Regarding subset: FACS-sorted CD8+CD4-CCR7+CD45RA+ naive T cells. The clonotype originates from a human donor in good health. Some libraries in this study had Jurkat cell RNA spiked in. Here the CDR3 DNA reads TGCAGTGCTAGAGTACCCTTGACTCGCCCAACCCAAGAGACCCAGTACTTC. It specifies CSARVPLTRPTQETQYF.